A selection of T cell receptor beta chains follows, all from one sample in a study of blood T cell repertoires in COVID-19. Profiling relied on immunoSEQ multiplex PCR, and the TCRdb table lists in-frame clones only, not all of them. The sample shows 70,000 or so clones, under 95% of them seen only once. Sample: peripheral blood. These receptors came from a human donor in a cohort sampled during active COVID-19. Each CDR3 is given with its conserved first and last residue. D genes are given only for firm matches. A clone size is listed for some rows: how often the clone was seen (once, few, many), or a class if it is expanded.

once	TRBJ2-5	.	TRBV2	TGTGCCAGCACCCTATACCAAGAGACCCAGTACTTC	CASTLYQETQYF
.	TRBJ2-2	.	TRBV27	TGTGCCAGCAGTTTATCGACGGGAACCGGGGAGCTGTTTTTT	CASSLSTGTGELFF
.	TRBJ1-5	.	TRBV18	TGTGCCAGCTCACCAGCCGGGGGCAATCAGCCCCAGCATTTT	CASSPAGGNQPQHF
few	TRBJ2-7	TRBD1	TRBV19	TGTGCCAGTAGGTCCAAGGGACAGCACTACGAGCAGTACTTC	CASRSKGQHYEQYF
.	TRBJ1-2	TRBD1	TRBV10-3	TGTGCCATCATGGGACAGGGGGAGTATGGCTACACCTTC	CAIMGQGEYGYTF
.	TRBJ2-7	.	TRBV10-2	TGCGCCAGCAGTGAGGGGGATGGGACTCTACACAGTTACGAGCAGTACTTC	CASSEGDGTLHSYEQYF
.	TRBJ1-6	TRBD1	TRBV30	TGTGCCTGGAGCGACAGGGGGAACCGAAACTCCTATAATTCACCCCTCCACTTT	CAWSDRGNRNSYNSPLHF
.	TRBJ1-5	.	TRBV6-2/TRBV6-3	TGTGCCAGCAGTCCCCGGGTTTCGGGCAATCAGCCCCAGCATTTT	CASSPRVSGNQPQHF
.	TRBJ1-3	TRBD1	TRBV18	TGTGCCAGCTCACCACCGGGACAGGGTAGAAACACCATATATTTT	CASSPPGQGRNTIYF
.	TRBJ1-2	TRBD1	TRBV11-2	TGTGCCAGCAGCGGACAGGGTTCATATGGCTACACCTTC	CASSGQGSYGYTF
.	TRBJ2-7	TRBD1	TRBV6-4	TGTGCCAGCAGCGAGACTCAGGGGGTGGAGCAGTACTTC	CASSETQGVEQYF
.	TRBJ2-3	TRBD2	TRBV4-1	TGCGCCAGCAGCCGAGTAGCGGGGAGCACAGATACGCAGTATTTT	CASSRVAGSTDTQYF
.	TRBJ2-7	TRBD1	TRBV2	TGTGCCAGCAGTGGAATTGGGACAGGGGGCTCCGAGCAGTACTTC	CASSGIGTGGSEQYF
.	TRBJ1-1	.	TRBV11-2	TGTGCCAGCAGCCCCGGGCGGGTTCCTAACACTGAAGCTTTCTTT	CASSPGRVPNTEAFF
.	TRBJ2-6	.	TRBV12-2	TGTGCAAGTCGCCAGCGGGGTAAGGCCAACGTCCTGACTTTC	CASRQRGKANVLTF
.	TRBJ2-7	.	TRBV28	TGTGCCAGCAGTCTCCCCTTGGAGGGCGGGTACGAGCAGTACTTC	CASSLPLEGGYEQYF
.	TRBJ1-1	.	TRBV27	TGTGCCAGCAGTTTGGGGGGGGGTGCTGAAGCTTTCTTT	CASSLGGGAEAFF
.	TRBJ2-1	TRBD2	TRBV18	TGTGCCAGCTCCCAAGCGGGGTACAATGAGCAGTTCTTC	CASSQAGYNEQFF
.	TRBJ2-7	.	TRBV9	TGTGCCAGCAGCGCCGATCAGGGGTCCTACTACGAGCAGTACTTC	CASSADQGSYYEQYF
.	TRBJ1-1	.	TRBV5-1	TGCGCCAGCAGCTTGGCCATCAGGACTGAAGCTTTCTTT	CASSLAIRTEAFF
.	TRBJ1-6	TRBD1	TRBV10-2	TGCGCCAGCAGGATGGGACAGACTCGTTCACCCCTCCACTTT	CASRMGQTRSPLHF
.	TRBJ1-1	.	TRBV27	TGTGCCAGCAGACGACAGAGGAACACTGAAGCTTTCTTT	CASRRQRNTEAFF
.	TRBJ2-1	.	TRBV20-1	TGCAGTGCTAGTCTGGGGCCGAGCTCCTACAATGAGCAGTTCTTC	CSASLGPSSYNEQFF
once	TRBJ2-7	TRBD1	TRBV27	TGTGCCAGCAGTTTATTGGACAGGGGGCTCTTCAGCGAGCAGTACTTC	CASSLLDRGLFSEQYF
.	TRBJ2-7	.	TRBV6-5	TGTGCCAGCAGTTACTCACCGATGAGCTCCTACGAGCAGTACTTC	CASSYSPMSSYEQYF
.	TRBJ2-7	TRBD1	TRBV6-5	TGTGCCAGCAGGTGGGGACAGGGATGGAACGAGCAGTACTTC	CASRWGQGWNEQYF
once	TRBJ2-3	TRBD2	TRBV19	TGTGCCAGTAGTATAGCCAGCGGGGGTCGAGAAGATACGCAGTATTTT	CASSIASGGREDTQYF
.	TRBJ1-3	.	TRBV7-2	TGTGCCAGCAGCCTGAGGGCTCCGCGATCCTCTGGAAACACCATATATTTT	CASSLRAPRSSGNTIYF
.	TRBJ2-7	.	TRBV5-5	TGTGCCAGCAGCTTGGCCGGAACAGCCGTTTTTTACGAGCAGTACTTC	CASSLAGTAVFYEQYF
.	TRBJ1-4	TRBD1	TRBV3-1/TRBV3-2	TGTGCCAGCAGCCCGCAAGACAGGGATGATAATGAAAAACTGTTTTTT	CASSPQDRDDNEKLFF
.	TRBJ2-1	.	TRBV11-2	TGTGCCAGCAGCTTAGCGAGGGGGAATAACAATGAGCAGTTCTTC	CASSLARGNNNEQFF
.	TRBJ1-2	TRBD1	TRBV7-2	TGTGCCAGCAGCGCCGGGACAGCCACCGCGATCTTC	CASSAGTATAIF
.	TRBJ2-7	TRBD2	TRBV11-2	TGTGCCAGCAGCTTAGAAGCGGGGACTAGCGGCTCCTACGAGCAGTACTTC	CASSLEAGTSGSYEQYF
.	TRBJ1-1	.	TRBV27	TGTGCCAGCAGTGGGGGGTTGAACACTGAAGCTTTCTTT	CASSGGLNTEAFF
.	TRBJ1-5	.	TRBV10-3	TGTGCCATCAGTGACCGGTCGGGGAGCAATCAGCCCCAGCATTTT	CAISDRSGSNQPQHF
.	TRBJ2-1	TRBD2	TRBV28	TGTGCCAGCAGTTCACAAGTAGTCTTACTAGCGGGGGGCGAGAGCTCCTACAATGAGCAGTTCTTC	CASSSQVVLLAGGESSYNEQFF
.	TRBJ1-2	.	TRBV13	TGTGCCAGCAGCTTGTTAGGGGGTGGCTATGGCTACACCTTC	CASSLLGGGYGYTF
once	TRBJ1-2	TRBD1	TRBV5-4	TGTGCCAGCAGCCTTAGACAGGGAACCAACTATGGCTACACCTTC	CASSLRQGTNYGYTF
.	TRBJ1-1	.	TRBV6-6	TGTGCCAGCAGAGCTAACACTGAAGCTTTCTTT	CASRANTEAFF
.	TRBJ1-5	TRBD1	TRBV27	TGTGCCAGCCATCGTCGCAACAGGGGGGGCGATCAGCCCCAGCATTTT	CASHRRNRGGDQPQHF
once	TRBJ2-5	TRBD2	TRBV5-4	TGTGCCAGCAGCACGAGTAGCGGGGTCGGGGAGACCCAGTACTTC	CASSTSSGVGETQYF
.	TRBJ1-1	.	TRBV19	TGTGCCAGTAACCCGAACAGGGTGGGGCGGAACACTGAAGCTTTCTTT	CASNPNRVGRNTEAFF
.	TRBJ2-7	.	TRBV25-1	TGTGCCAGCAGTGTTAGGAGACAGGCCTACGAGCAGTACTTC	CASSVRRQAYEQYF
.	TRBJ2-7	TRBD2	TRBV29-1	TGCAGCGTTGAAGATCGGAAGCGGGGCTTAAGCGAGCAGTACTTC	CSVEDRKRGLSEQYF
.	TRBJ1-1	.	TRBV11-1	TGTGCCAGCAGCCCAAGCCTCGACACGGACACTGAAGCTTTCTTT	CASSPSLDTDTEAFF
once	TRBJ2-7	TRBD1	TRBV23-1	TGCGCCAGCAGTCAAAATCCACCGCAAAACCGGGACAGCCTTTCCTACGAGCAGTACTTC	CASSQNPPQNRDSLSYEQYF
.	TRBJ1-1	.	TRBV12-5	TGTGCTAGTGTGGAGGGGAACACTGAAGCTTTCTTT	CASVEGNTEAFF
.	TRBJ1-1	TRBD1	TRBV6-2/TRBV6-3	TGTGCCAGCAGTACTACAGGGGCCGCGAACACTGAAGCTTTCTTT	CASSTTGAANTEAFF
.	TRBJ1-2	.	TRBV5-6	TGTGCCAGCAGCTTACAGACAGAAGGCTACACCTTC	CASSLQTEGYTF
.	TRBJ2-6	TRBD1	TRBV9	TGTGCCAGCAGCGTAGGACAGGGGTCTGGGGCCAACGTCCTGACTTTC	CASSVGQGSGANVLTF
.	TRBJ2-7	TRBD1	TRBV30	TGTGCCTGGACGCCGGGACAGCCTTACGAGCAGTACTTC	CAWTPGQPYEQYF
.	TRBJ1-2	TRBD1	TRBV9	TGTGCCAGCAGCCAGGGGGCCTATGGCTACACCTTC	CASSQGAYGYTF
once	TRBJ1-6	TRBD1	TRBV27	TGTGCCGGAGGGGACAGGGCTAATTCACCCCTCCACTTT	CAGGDRANSPLHF
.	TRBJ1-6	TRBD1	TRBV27	TGTGCCAGCAGTTCTATCCCCGGGACAGCTTCACCCCTCCACTTT	CASSSIPGTASPLHF
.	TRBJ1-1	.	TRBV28	TGTGCCAGCAGCTCAAGGGTCGGGGTAAAACCTGAAGCTTTCTTT	CASSSRVGVKPEAFF
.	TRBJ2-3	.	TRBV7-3	TGTGCCAGCAGTCCGGGGAAAAGCACAGATACGCAGTATTTT	CASSPGKSTDTQYF
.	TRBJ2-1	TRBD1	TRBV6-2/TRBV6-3	TGTGCCAGCAGTTACTCGAGGCGGGACAGGGCCTCCAATGAGCAGTTCTTC	CASSYSRRDRASNEQFF